This T cell receptor (beta chain) was captured in a study of blood T cell repertoires in COVID-19. The overall study: Both acute and convalescent COVID-19 samples were obtained from the United States, Italy and Spain. In each case, the material was cDNA or gDNA derived from T cells, B-cell-depleted T cells, or PBMCs.

Germline CDR1 and CDR2: KGHSH and LQKENI. The V gene end was trimmed by 5 bases and the J gene end by 3 bases; junction bases not matched to a gene: 0. The CDR3 spans 13 residues. Authors' data handling: Estimated nucleated cell counts came from reference gene primer amplification. Method: immunoSEQ multiplex PCR; TCRdb's copy keeps in-frame clones and lacks some. V and J calls and clone size are copied from that table; D and trimming were computed from the DNA. The sample has 250,000 to 300,000 clones; 85% to 90% are singletons. The participants were between about 18 and 90 years old and came from under 25 US areas.

The chain uses TRBV18 and TRBJ2-7; 11 positions agree with TRBD1. The sample comprised PBMCs or T cells enriched from blood (not recorded which). The TCR was taken from a woman aged 55-70 years who had recovered from COVID-19. In DNA form, the CDR3 reads TGTGCCAGCTCAGGGACAGGGGGCTACGAGCAGTACTTC. It specifies CASSGTGGYEQYF. The complete variable domain, with remaining parts taken from reference TRBV18 and TRBJ2-7, reads NAGVMQNPRHLVRRRGQEARLRCSPMKGHSHVYWYRQLPEEGLKFMVYLQKENIIDESGMPKERFSAEFPKEGPSILRIQQVVRGDSAAYFCASSGTGGYEQYFGPGTRLTVT.